The 7 T cell receptor beta chains presented below share a single source sample, sequenced in a study of monozygotic twins with inflammatory bowel disease. TCRdb reworked the 5' RACE reads into one entry per CDR3 protein, no DNA. The sample shows 300,000 to 350,000 distinct CDR3 sequences, and 2% to 2.5% sits with its ten largest clones. Sequencing input: blood. Every receptor here comes from a human donor with ulcerative colitis or Crohn's disease, or a healthy co-twin of an affected twin (not recorded which).

The J gene is TRBJ2-1, the V gene TRBV5-1; absent DNA, TCRdb's TRBD1 call cannot be checked. CDR1 is SGHRS, CDR2 YFSETQ, per germline. This CDR3 has 15 residues. The CDR3 sequence is CASSLDGGGVNEQFF.

This chain connects TRBV3-1 to TRBJ2-1; TCRdb reports TRBD2, a call that lacks DNA to check it against. Germline V gene lookup returns CDR1 LGHDT and CDR2 YNNKEL (reference sequence). The CDR3 spans 17 residues. The CDR3 spells CASSQGGATSGSGEQFF.

The chain links TRBV6-1 to TRBJ2-5; TCRdb picks TRBD2, but there is no DNA to check that call. The CDR3 spans 13 residues. CDR1 and CDR2 from the germline V gene are MNHNS and SASEGT. The CDR3 protein is CASKPSGRETQYF.

The chain couples TRBV6-2 or TRBV6-3 to TRBJ2-1; lacking DNA, the TRBD1 call made by TCRdb goes unchecked. Per the germline V gene, CDR1 is MNHEY and CDR2 is SVGEGT. The CDR3 runs 16 residues. CDR3 sequence reads: CASRRDTFGSANEQFF.

The chain couples TRBV4-3 to TRBJ2-5; TCRdb indicates TRBD2, and absent DNA this call remains unverified. CDR1 and CDR2 (germline): LGHNA, YSLEER. The CDR3 has 15 amino acids. The CDR3 is CASSHAWAGGETQYF.

The V and J genes are TRBV29-1 and TRBJ2-1; TCRdb selects TRBD1, and the lack of DNA leaves this call unchecked. The V gene's germline CDR1 is SQVTM and CDR2 ANQGSEA. The CDR3 is 14 amino acids. The CDR3 reads CSAARGGPPNEQFF.

The rearrangement joins TRBV15 to TRBJ2-1; the TCRdb D gene call, TRBD2, has no DNA to confirm it. CDR3 size: 16 residues. Germline V gene data show CDR1 as LNHNV and CDR2 as YYDKDF (reference sequence). CDR3 sequence reads: CATSRHSGVSNNEQFF.